These T cell receptor beta chains were read from a single sample in a study of CD8+CD57+ T cells in acquired aplastic anemia. TCRdb called the reads again in MiXCR, with one record for every CDR3 protein. The data show more than 150,000 distinct CDR3 sequences, with about half seen just once and about 2.9% held by the top ten. The material sequenced was sorted CD4+, CD8+, or CD8+CD57+ T cells (not recorded which) from PBMCs. Every receptor here comes from a human donor with aplastic anemia. CDR3s include the opening cysteine and the closing phenylalanine or tryptophan. The D gene is left open where the match is weak. Not every row has a clone size; where given, it reads once, few, many or a size class.

d_gene | abundance | j_gene | v_gene | CDR3aa | CDR3nt
. | . | TRBJ2-3 | TRBV19 | CASSMTGWADTQYF | TGTGCCAGTAGTATGACGGGATGGGCAGATACGCAGTATTTT
TRBD1 | . | TRBJ2-7 | TRBV2 | CASSQGTGKRDEQYF | TGTGCCAGCAGCCAGGGGACAGGGAAGCGCGACGAGCAGTACTTC
. | . | TRBJ1-6 | TRBV2 | CASGGMRTPLHF | TGTGCCAGCGGGGGGATGAGAACACCCCTCCACTTT
. | . | TRBJ2-3 | TRBV12-3/TRBV12-4 | CASSWAEADTQYF | TGTGCCAGCAGTTGGGCGGAGGCAGATACGCAGTATTTT
TRBD1 | many | TRBJ1-6 | TRBV7-8 | CASSLEGTGNNSPLHF | TGTGCCAGCAGCTTAGAGGGGACAGGGAATAATTCACCCCTCCACTTT
. | many | TRBJ1-6 | TRBV9 | CASSVGPGGSNSPLHF | TGTGCCAGCAGCGTAGGACCAGGAGGGAGTAATTCACCCCTCCACTTT
. | . | TRBJ1-1 | TRBV3-1 | CASSQEGTHNTEAFF | TGTGCCAGCAGCCAAGAGGGGACACACAACACTGAAGCTTTCTTT
. | . | TRBJ1-3 | TRBV10-2 | CASRAGQLTNTIYF | TGCGCCAGCAGGGCGGGACAACTCACGAACACCATATATTTT
TRBD1 | . | TRBJ2-3 | TRBV2 | CASKTGTADTQYF | TGTGCCAGCAAGACAGGGACCGCAGATACGCAGTATTTT
. | . | TRBJ2-5 | TRBV20-1 | CSAPRTGGETQYF | TGCAGTGCTCCCCGGACAGGAGGGGAGACCCAGTACTTC
. | . | TRBJ2-6 | TRBV5-4 | CASSLGILGSDVLTF | TGTGCCAGCAGCCTAGGGATTCTAGGTTCGGACGTCCTGACTTTC
TRBD1 | many | TRBJ1-2 | TRBV7-2 | CASSLGTGYGYTF | TGTGCCAGCAGCTTAGGGACAGGGTATGGCTACACCTTC
. | . | TRBJ1-3 | TRBV12-3/TRBV12-4 | CASSFRRASGNTIYF | TGTGCCAGCAGTTTTCGTCGCGCCTCTGGAAACACCATATATTTT
TRBD1 | many | TRBJ2-1 | TRBV6-5 | CASSRQGYEQFF | TGTGCCAGCAGTAGACAGGGATATGAGCAGTTCTTC
. | many | TRBJ1-2 | TRBV19 | CASTSGRTGIDGYTF | TGTGCCAGTACATCTGGACGGACGGGTATAGATGGCTACACCTTC
TRBD1 | . | TRBJ1-1 | TRBV6-1 | CASSVSGQGTEAFF | TGTGCCAGCAGTGTATCGGGACAGGGCACTGAAGCTTTCTTT
TRBD1 | once | TRBJ1-6 | TRBV5-1 | CASSGQGFPLHF | TGCGCCAGCAGCGGACAGGGTTTCCCCCTCCACTTT
. | . | TRBJ2-1 | TRBV11-1 | CASRLGVGSYNEQFF | TGTGCCAGCAGGTTAGGCGTAGGGTCCTACAATGAGCAGTTCTTC
. | . | TRBJ1-2 | TRBV25-1 | CASSRPGREDGYTF | TGTGCCAGCAGTCGGCCAGGGAGGGAGGATGGCTACACCTTC
TRBD1 | many | TRBJ1-2 | TRBV29-1 | CSVESADRGYGYTF | TGCAGCGTTGAATCTGCGGACAGGGGGTATGGCTACACCTTC
. | many | TRBJ1-2 | TRBV6-1 | CASSVQGSNYGYTF | TGTGCCAGCAGTGTACAGGGCTCTAACTATGGCTACACCTTC
. | many | TRBJ1-1 | TRBV6-4 | CASSRDQQGRAFF | TGTGCCAGCAGCAGGGACCAACAGGGTAGGGCTTTCTTT